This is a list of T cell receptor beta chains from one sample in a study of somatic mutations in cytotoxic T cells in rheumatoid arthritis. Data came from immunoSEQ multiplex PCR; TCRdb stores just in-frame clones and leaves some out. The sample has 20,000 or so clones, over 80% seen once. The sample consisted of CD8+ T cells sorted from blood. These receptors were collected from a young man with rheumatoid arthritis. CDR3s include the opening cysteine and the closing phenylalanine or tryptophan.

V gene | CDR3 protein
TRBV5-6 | CASSLGVGGANEQFF
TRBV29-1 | CSVEDHISYEQYF
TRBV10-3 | CAIRAGVLGTDTQYF
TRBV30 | CAWSDSGGRPGARELFF
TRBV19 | CASSPPTSYNEQFF
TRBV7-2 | CASSWRAATLINTEAFF
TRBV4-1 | CASSQTTGAQYEQYF
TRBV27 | CASSFGTGGYEQYF
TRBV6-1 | CASQIGGHLNTEAFF
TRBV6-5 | CASTWRPGETQYF
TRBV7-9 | CASSLEAVGYGYTF
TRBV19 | CASSRTGGWEAKNIQYF
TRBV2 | CASIGEGNTIYF
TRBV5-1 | CASSWNQGQGALTTDTQYF
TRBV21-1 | CASSGRDGAYEQYF
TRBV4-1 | CASSPRDRMGELFF
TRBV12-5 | CASGLGRREAFF
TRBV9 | CASSVLENEQFF
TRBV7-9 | CASPPPGPTNTGELFF
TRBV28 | CASSFPGQGIYTGNTIYF
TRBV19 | CASSVPALEAFF
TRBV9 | CASSPPRTDTQYF
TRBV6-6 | CASSYATDYSNQPQHF
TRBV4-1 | CASSQDGRNRREKLFF
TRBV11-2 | CASRHGGGGDYNEQFF